The present TCR beta chain was sequenced within a study of blood T cell repertoires in COVID-19. Study-level information: Samples came from the United States, Italy and Spain, spanning acute and convalescent COVID-19.

Data came from immunoSEQ multiplex PCR; TCRdb stores just in-frame clones and leaves some out. This sample carries roughly 250,000 clones, approximately 86% of them seen once, and the ten largest clones take roughly 9.8%. Germline CDR1 reads SGHNT; CDR2 reads YYREEE (reference sequence). Trimming took 6 bases from V and 7 from J; bases not matched to a gene: 11. The CDR3 covers 15 residues. The specimen was peripheral blood. The chain has TRBV5-4 and TRBJ2-1; TRBD2 agrees at 9 bases. This TCR was recovered from a middle-aged man who had recovered from COVID-19. CDR3: CASTTGLAGKNEQFF. CDR3 DNA: TGTGCCAGCACCACTGGGCTAGCGGGAAAAAATGAGCAGTTCTTC.